Listed below are T cell receptor beta chains from one sample, sequenced in a study of blood T cell repertoires in COVID-19. Measured with immunoSEQ multiplex PCR; TCRdb has only the in-frame clones, and not every one. The sample yields around 130,000 clones, around three quarters seen once. The specimen was peripheral blood. These receptors all stem from a human donor in a cohort sampled during active COVID-19. Each CDR3 is given without its conserved first and last residue. For some rows the clone size is stated as once, few or many, or as a class when expanded; others skip it.

size | J | V | CDR3
- | TRBJ2-7 | TRBV11-2 | ASSARTSGGRSYEQY
- | TRBJ1-1 | TRBV25-1 | ASSDSLQGWAF
- | TRBJ2-7 | TRBV2 | ASSQDIPYEQY
- | TRBJ1-5 | TRBV5-5 | ASSLSGVQGNQPQH
- | TRBJ1-1 | TRBV18 | ASSPPGGTGNTEAF
- | TRBJ2-3 | TRBV2 | ASRPDTTDTQY
- | TRBJ1-5 | TRBV12-2 | ASRLGFTLSYSNQPQH
- | TRBJ2-2 | TRBV3-1/TRBV3-2 | ASSQGGGASTGELF
- | TRBJ1-6 | TRBV27 | ASSSSPGTGVGSYNSPLH
- | TRBJ1-3 | TRBV30 | AWKPGSRANTIY
- | TRBJ1-5 | TRBV27 | AIGQINQPQH
- | TRBJ1-1 | TRBV13 | ASSLVGGTEAF
- | TRBJ1-2 | TRBV28 | ASSFSGEVYGYT
- | TRBJ1-1 | TRBV13 | ASSFSGVEAF
- | TRBJ1-1 | TRBV19 | ASRLQGYDTEAF
- | TRBJ1-1 | TRBV2 | ASTLGQMNTEAF
- | TRBJ2-3 | TRBV12-3/TRBV12-4 | ASSPHNTQY
- | TRBJ2-1 | TRBV6-6 | ASSSPTGTGAEI
- | TRBJ2-7 | TRBV28 | ASKLTGYSSYEQY
- | TRBJ2-5 | TRBV5-4 | ASSLGDSGDQETQY
- | TRBJ1-5 | TRBV2 | ASVGQVSGQPQH
- | TRBJ1-2 | TRBV28 | ASRPTGSYYGYT
- | TRBJ1-1 | TRBV7-2 | ASSYRGMGNTEAF
- | TRBJ1-6 | TRBV4-1 | ASSQPQQLQGSPLH
- | TRBJ1-4 | TRBV4-1 | ASSQQGGSSTTNEKLF
- | TRBJ1-6 | TRBV30 | AWALGTEFSPLH
- | TRBJ2-7 | TRBV7-2 | ASSLDRSYEQY
- | TRBJ2-1 | TRBV7-9 | ASSLDGSRGRYNEQF
- | TRBJ1-2 | TRBV3-1/TRBV3-2 | ASSQWDSPYGYT
- | TRBJ2-3 | TRBV7-2 | ASSSDRGYTDTQY
- | TRBJ2-7 | TRBV30 | AFMTGTYEQY
- | TRBJ2-7 | TRBV10-3 | AISEMSSYEQY
- | TRBJ2-5 | TRBV7-9 | ATQGETQY
- | TRBJ1-6 | TRBV7-9 | ASSSSGSSGSPLH
- | TRBJ2-7 | TRBV5-4 | ASSFHGAHEQY
- | TRBJ1-2 | TRBV15 | ATSRDRAGGSGYT
- | TRBJ1-2 | TRBV5-1 | ASSTKQGAHGYT
- | TRBJ1-1 | TRBV28 | ASSTTISGTGVMNTEAF
few | TRBJ2-7 | TRBV4-1 | ASSPPAGNEQY
- | TRBJ2-3 | TRBV6-4 | AACQPRTVTDTQY
- | TRBJ2-7 | TRBV24-1 | ATSDLGQGGDEQY
- | TRBJ2-1 | TRBV10-3 | AIRAPGVSYNEQF
- | TRBJ1-3 | TRBV19 | ASSFLQGAAGNTIY